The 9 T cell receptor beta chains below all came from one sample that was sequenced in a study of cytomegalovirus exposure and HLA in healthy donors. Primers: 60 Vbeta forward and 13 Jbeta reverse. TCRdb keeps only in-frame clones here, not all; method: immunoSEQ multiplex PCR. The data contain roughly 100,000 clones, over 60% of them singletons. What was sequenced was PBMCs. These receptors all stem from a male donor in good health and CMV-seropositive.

The CDR3 protein is CASRDGIRGGATDTQYF. Written as DNA, the CDR3 is TGTGCCAGCAGAGATGGGATTAGGGGAGGGGCCACAGATACGCAGTATTTT. The rearrangement uses TRBV2 and TRBJ2-3; 7 bases map to TRBD2. The CDR3 has 17 residues. V shed 6 bases, J shed 2 bases, and the junction held 14 bases outside the gene matches. Germline CDR1 SNHLY, CDR2 FYNNEI.

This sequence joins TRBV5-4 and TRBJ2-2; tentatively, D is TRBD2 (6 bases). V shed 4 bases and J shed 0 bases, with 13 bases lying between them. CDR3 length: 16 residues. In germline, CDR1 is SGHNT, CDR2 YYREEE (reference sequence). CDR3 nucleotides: TGTGCCAGCAGCCCGCAAGCGGGCACGAACACCGGGGAGCTGTTTTTT. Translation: CASSPQAGTNTGELFF.

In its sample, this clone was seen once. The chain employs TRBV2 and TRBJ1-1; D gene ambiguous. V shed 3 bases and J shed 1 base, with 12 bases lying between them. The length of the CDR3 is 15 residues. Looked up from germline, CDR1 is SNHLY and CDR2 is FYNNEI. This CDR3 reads CASSESLHPNTEAFF. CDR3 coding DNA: TGTGCCAGCAGTGAGAGTTTGCACCCGAACACTGAAGCTTTCTTT.

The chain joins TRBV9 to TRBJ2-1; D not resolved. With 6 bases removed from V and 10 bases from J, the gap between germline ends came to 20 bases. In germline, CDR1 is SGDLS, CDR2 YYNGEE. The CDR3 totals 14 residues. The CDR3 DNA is TGTGCCAGCACCGTGGAAGGTATGGCGGAGGAGCAGTTCTTC. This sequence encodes CASTVEGMAEEQFF.

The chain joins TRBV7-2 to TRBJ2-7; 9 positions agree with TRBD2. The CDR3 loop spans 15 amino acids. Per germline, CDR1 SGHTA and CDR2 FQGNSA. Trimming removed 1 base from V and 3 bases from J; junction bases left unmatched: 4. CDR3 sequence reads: CASSLDASGIYEQYF. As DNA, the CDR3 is TGTGCCAGCAGCTTAGACGCTAGCGGGATCTACGAGCAGTACTTC.

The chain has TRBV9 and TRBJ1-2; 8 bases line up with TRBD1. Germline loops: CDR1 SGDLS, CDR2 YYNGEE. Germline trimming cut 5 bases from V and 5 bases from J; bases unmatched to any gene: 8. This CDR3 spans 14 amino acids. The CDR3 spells CASRTDRETYGYTF. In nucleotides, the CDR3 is TGTGCCAGCAGAACGGACAGGGAAACGTATGGCTACACCTTC.

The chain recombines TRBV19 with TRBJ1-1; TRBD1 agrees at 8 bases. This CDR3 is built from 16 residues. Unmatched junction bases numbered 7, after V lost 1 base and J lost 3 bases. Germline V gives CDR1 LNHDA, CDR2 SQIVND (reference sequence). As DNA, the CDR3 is TGTGCCAGTAGTATAGCCAGGGGGCGACGGGACACTGAAGCTTTCTTT. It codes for CASSIARGRRDTEAFF.

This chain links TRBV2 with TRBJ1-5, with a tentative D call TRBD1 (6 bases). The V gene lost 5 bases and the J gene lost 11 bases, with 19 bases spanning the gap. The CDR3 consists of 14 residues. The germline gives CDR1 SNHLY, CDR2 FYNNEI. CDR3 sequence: CASSTVQGRGAQHF. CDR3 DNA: TGTGCCAGCAGTACGGTCCAGGGGCGTGGGGCCCAGCATTTT.

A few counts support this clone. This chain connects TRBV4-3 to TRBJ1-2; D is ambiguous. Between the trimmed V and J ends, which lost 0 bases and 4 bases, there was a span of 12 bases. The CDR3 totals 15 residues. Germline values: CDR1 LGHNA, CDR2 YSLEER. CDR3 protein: CASSQDGIGSYGYTF. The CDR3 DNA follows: TGCGCCAGCAGCCAAGATGGGATCGGGAGCTATGGCTACACCTTC.